The rows below give T cell receptor beta chains drawn from one sample of a study. TCRdb used MiXCR to reprocess the RT-PCR reads, holding one entry per CDR3 protein. Of more than 550,000 distinct CDR3 sequences in the sample, 14% were seen once. Sample: memory CD4+ T cells from blood. The receptors originated from a female donor in good health, serving as a healthy control. Each CDR3 is given with its conserved first and last residue. Each record gives: clone size, J gene, V gene, D gene, CDR3 DNA, CDR3 protein. D genes are given only for firm matches. Clone size, where shown, is once, few, many, or a class for clones that have expanded.

few,TRBJ2-5,TRBV28,TRBD1,TGTGCCAGCACCGGACAGGGGTTCCAAGAGACCCAGTACTTC,CASTGQGFQETQYF
NA,TRBJ2-6,TRBV7-3,NA,TGTGCCAGCGGACAGTCCTCTGGGGCCAACGTCCTGACTTTC,CASGQSSGANVLTF
NA,TRBJ1-5,TRBV20-1,NA,TGCAGTGCTAGAAACAGCATTGGGCCCCAGCATTTT,CSARNSIGPQHF
NA,TRBJ2-7,TRBV9,TRBD2,TGTGCCAGCAGCGTAGCTACTAGCGGGAGTGCCTTGGACGAGCAGTACTTC,CASSVATSGSALDEQYF
few,TRBJ2-3,TRBV20-1,NA,TGCAGTGCTCGCCAGGGACTACAGGGAGATACGCAGTATTTT,CSARQGLQGDTQYF
NA,TRBJ2-3,TRBV6-5,TRBD1,TGTGCCACCAGGGACAGATTTAGCACAGATACGCAGTATTTT,CATRDRFSTDTQYF
many,TRBJ2-1,TRBV7-9,NA,TGTGCCAGCAGCTTAGCAGGGTCTGGTGAGCAGTTCTTC,CASSLAGSGEQFF
many,TRBJ2-2,TRBV20-1,NA,TGCAGTGCTAGCGGGGAGCGGATGAACACCGGGGAGCTGTTTTTT,CSASGERMNTGELFF
few,TRBJ1-1,TRBV4-1,NA,TGCGCCAGCAGCCCTTTAGGGCCCTCGATAGAAGCTTTCTTT,CASSPLGPSIEAFF
many,TRBJ1-2,TRBV6-2/TRBV6-3,NA,TGTGCCAGCAGTTACCAAGGGGGCTACACCTTC,CASSYQGGYTF
few,TRBJ2-1,TRBV20-1,NA,TGCAGTGCTAGCGCCGGGACTTTTAATGAGCAGTTCTTC,CSASAGTFNEQFF
NA,TRBJ2-1,TRBV2,NA,TGTGCCAGCAGTTGGGCCCCGACTAGAAAAATGGGTAGCAAGCAGTTCTTC,CASSWAPTRKMGSKQFF
many,TRBJ2-3,TRBV5-1,NA,TGCGCCAGCAGCTTGGAGCAGGGAAGCACAGATACGCAGTATTTT,CASSLEQGSTDTQYF
many,TRBJ2-1,TRBV5-1,TRBD1,TGCGCCAGCAGCAGAGGGACAGGGGGCGCAGGATCCTACAATGAGCAGTTCTTC,CASSRGTGGAGSYNEQFF
NA,TRBJ2-1,TRBV11-1,TRBD2,TGTGCCAGCAGCTTAGGCCCTCCAGGAGCGGGAGCCCATGAGCAGTTCTTC,CASSLGPPGAGAHEQFF
NA,TRBJ2-7,TRBV7-2,TRBD2,TGTGCCAGCAGCTTCTCAGGGCGGGAGTACGAGCAGTACTTC,CASSFSGREYEQYF
NA,TRBJ1-5,TRBV7-8,TRBD1,TGTGCCAGCAGCCCCGACAACAGGGGCGGACTCGGGCCCCAGCATTTT,CASSPDNRGGLGPQHF
few,TRBJ2-3,TRBV7-9,NA,TGTGCCAGCAGCTTAGGGAGTTCGCAGTATTTT,CASSLGSSQYF